These T cell receptor beta chains were read from a single sample in a study of blood T cell repertoires in COVID-19. Sequenced by immunoSEQ multiplex PCR; TCRdb stores in-frame clones only, minus some. This table holds a few hundred thousand clones, 70% to 90% found once. Input material: peripheral blood. These receptor sequences come from a man aged 18 to 29 with active or convalescent COVID-19. Each CDR3 is given with its conserved first and last residue. The D gene is left open where the match is weak. Not every row has a clone size; where given, it reads once, few, many or a size class.

v_gene,j_gene,d_gene,abundance,CDR3nt,CDR3aa
TRBV9,TRBJ2-3,TRBD2,-,TGTGCCAGCAGCGTAGACGGGGGGACGGGTACGCAGTATTTT,CASSVDGGTGTQYF
TRBV7-3,TRBJ2-4,TRBD1,-,TGTGCCAGCAGCCCAGACCGGGACAGGGACATTCAGTACTTC,CASSPDRDRDIQYF
TRBV6-1,TRBJ1-6,-,-,TGTGCCAGCAGTGAAGCGCTTATCGTCCTAAATTCACCCCTCCACTTT,CASSEALIVLNSPLHF
TRBV28,TRBJ2-7,TRBD1,once,TGTGCCAGCAGTTTAGGGGACAGGGCTGTCCACGAGCAGTACTTC,CASSLGDRAVHEQYF
TRBV2,TRBJ2-3,TRBD2,once,TGTGCCAGCAGGGCGCCGGGACTAGCGGGGGAAACGCAGTATTTT,CASRAPGLAGETQYF
TRBV19,TRBJ1-1,-,-,TGTGCCAGTAGTGGTGGGAGGGACTGGATGAACACTGAAGCTTTCTTT,CASSGGRDWMNTEAFF
TRBV28,TRBJ2-1,TRBD2,-,TGTGCCAGCAGTTTACCCTTATGGACTAGCGGGAGGATCAATGAGCAGTTCTTC,CASSLPLWTSGRINEQFF
TRBV5-4,TRBJ2-5,TRBD2,-,TGTGCCAGCAGCTTGGGGCTAGCGGGGGGGCCGGAGACCCAGTACTTC,CASSLGLAGGPETQYF
TRBV7-2,TRBJ1-5,-,-,TGTGCCAGCAGCTCGGACAGTTGGGAGCCCCAGCATTTT,CASSSDSWEPQHF
TRBV2,TRBJ1-6,-,-,TGTGCCAGCAGGGGCCCGGCAGTCAGCTCCTATAATTCACCCCTCCACTTT,CASRGPAVSSYNSPLHF
TRBV27,TRBJ2-7,-,-,TGTGCCAGCAGTCGCACGCTGAACACCTACGAGCAGTACTTC,CASSRTLNTYEQYF
TRBV9,TRBJ1-2,TRBD1,-,TGTGCCAGCAGCGCGGGGACAGGGGGCCTCTATGGCTACACCTTC,CASSAGTGGLYGYTF
TRBV11-2,TRBJ1-6,TRBD1,-,TGTGCCAGCAGCCGCTGGGGCAGGGGGCTATCGGACCTTTCACCCCTCCACTTT,CASSRWGRGLSDLSPLHF
TRBV27,TRBJ2-7,-,-,TGTGCCAGCAGTTTAAAGGGACTGTCCTACGAGCAGTACTTC,CASSLKGLSYEQYF
TRBV6-2/TRBV6-3,TRBJ2-3,-,-,TGTGCCAGCAGTTACAGGGGATGGGAAGATACGCAGTATTTT,CASSYRGWEDTQYF
TRBV9,TRBJ2-3,-,once,TGTGCCAGCAGCGTAGGACTCGACACAGATACGCAGTATTTT,CASSVGLDTDTQYF
TRBV28,TRBJ2-1,TRBD1,-,TGTGCCAGCAGTCCCCCAGGGGGACAGGGCGTTAATGAGCAGTTCTTC,CASSPPGGQGVNEQFF
TRBV5-6,TRBJ1-2,-,-,TGTGCCAGCAGCTTGAGGGGTTTCTTCCGAGGCTACACCTTC,CASSLRGFFRGYTF
TRBV9,TRBJ1-4,-,-,TGTGCCAGCAGCGTAGGTTGGACAAGAGAACAAGAAAAACTGTTTTTT,CASSVGWTREQEKLFF
TRBV7-2,TRBJ1-2,TRBD1,-,TGTGCCAGCAGCCAAGGACCCACGTTAGACAGGGGGCTTGGCTACACCTTC,CASSQGPTLDRGLGYTF
TRBV10-3,TRBJ1-5,TRBD1,-,TGTGCCATCAGTCCCGGACAGGGGGACGGTCAGCCCCAGCATTTT,CAISPGQGDGQPQHF
TRBV6-2/TRBV6-3,TRBJ1-1,TRBD1,-,TGTGCCAGCAGTTACGTTGCCGCAGGGGGACATGTGTACACTGAAGCTTTCTTT,CASSYVAAGGHVYTEAFF
TRBV20-1,TRBJ2-5,TRBD2,-,TGCAGTGCTAGTTTAGGTTGGACAGACCGAAGACTAGCGGGAATCGGGGAGACCCAGTACTTC,CSASLGWTDRRLAGIGETQYF
TRBV19,TRBJ2-5,TRBD2,-,TGTGCCAGTAGTACCCTCGGGGGGTGGGAGACCCAGTACTTC,CASSTLGGWETQYF
TRBV9,TRBJ2-1,TRBD2,-,TGTGCCAGCAGCGTAGGCGGGAGGGCCTGGAATGAGCAGTTCTTC,CASSVGGRAWNEQFF
TRBV5-1,TRBJ1-1,-,-,TGCGCCAGCAGCTCCACAGGGAACGCTCAAGCTTTCTTT,CASSSTGNAQAFF
TRBV18,TRBJ1-2,TRBD1,-,TGTGCCAGCCGTCTTGACAGGGCCAACTATGGCTACACCTTC,CASRLDRANYGYTF
TRBV10-3,TRBJ1-4,-,-,TGTGCCATCAGTGAGAGAGGCCCCGACCAGGGTGAAAAACTGTTTTTT,CAISERGPDQGEKLFF
TRBV27,TRBJ2-1,TRBD2,-,TGTGCCAGCAGACTAGCGGGGGCCCCTAATGAGCAGTTCTTC,CASRLAGAPNEQFF
TRBV3-1/TRBV3-2,TRBJ1-1,-,-,TGTGCCAGCAGCCTTAGGGGGTACACTGAAGCTTTCTTT,CASSLRGYTEAFF
TRBV13,TRBJ2-4,-,-,TGTGCCAGCAGCCTAGCCAAAAACATTCAGTACTTC,CASSLAKNIQYF
TRBV7-2,TRBJ2-5,-,-,TGTGCCAGCAGCTTAAATAAAGGGGCAGGGGAGACCCAGTACTTC,CASSLNKGAGETQYF
TRBV5-1,TRBJ1-1,TRBD1,-,TGCGCCAGCAGCTTACGACCCGGACAGGGGGCGAGGGCTTTCTTT,CASSLRPGQGARAFF
TRBV6-5,TRBJ2-7,-,-,TGTGCCAGCAGTTCAACGTACAGGGCCTACGAGCAGTACTTC,CASSSTYRAYEQYF
TRBV6-2/TRBV6-3,TRBJ2-5,-,-,TGTGCCAGCAGTTACCCGGGGACATCAGGGCGGGAGACCCAGTACTTC,CASSYPGTSGRETQYF
TRBV6-8,TRBJ2-1,-,-,TGTGCCCTTAGGGGGTACTGGGTCCTCGATCCTGATAATGGGTTCTTC,CALRGYWVLDPDNGFF
TRBV6-5,TRBJ2-7,TRBD1,-,TGTGCCAGCAGATCGCTCCGGACAGGAACCTACGAGCAGTACTTC,CASRSLRTGTYEQYF
TRBV4-3,TRBJ2-1,TRBD1,-,TGCGCCAGCAGCCTGCAGGACAGGGGAGCCTACAATGAGCAGTTCTTC,CASSLQDRGAYNEQFF
TRBV5-1,TRBJ2-1,TRBD2,-,TGCGCCAGCAGCTCCTACCCTAGCGGGGGAAACTCCGAGCAGTTCTTC,CASSSYPSGGNSEQFF
TRBV6-5,TRBJ1-5,-,-,TGTGCCAGCAGTTCGACATTCAGCAATCAGCCCCAGCATTTT,CASSSTFSNQPQHF
TRBV30,TRBJ1-1,-,-,TGTGCCTGGAGTGGCGAAGAAGCTTTCTTT,CAWSGEEAFF
TRBV11-2,TRBJ1-1,-,once,TGTGCCAGCAGCCCCCCTCAACCGGGGGCTTTCTTT,CASSPPQPGAFF
TRBV5-6,TRBJ2-3,TRBD2,-,TGTGCCAGCAGCTGGGGGGGTAGCACAGATACGCAGTATTTT,CASSWGGSTDTQYF
TRBV9,TRBJ1-1,TRBD1,-,TGTGCCAGCAGCGTAACCGGGACAGGGACCACTGAAGCTTTCTTT,CASSVTGTGTTEAFF
TRBV6-1,TRBJ2-7,TRBD2,-,TGTGCCAGCAGTGAATCGGCCCGGGGGACGGGAGGGTCCTACGAGCAGTACTTC,CASSESARGTGGSYEQYF
TRBV13,TRBJ1-1,-,-,TGTGCCAGCAGCTCAGGGACGGGAGTCACTGAAGCTTTCTTT,CASSSGTGVTEAFF
TRBV19,TRBJ1-1,-,-,TGTGCCAGTAACCACAGGGCGGAAAGGGCTGAAGCTTTCTTT,CASNHRAERAEAFF
TRBV6-1,TRBJ1-5,-,-,TGTGCCAGCAGTGAATCGGTCGGGTATAGCAATCAGCCCCAGCATTTT,CASSESVGYSNQPQHF
TRBV5-4,TRBJ1-3,-,once,TGTGCCAGCAGCCCCGGACAGACTACCTCTGGAAACACCATATATTTT,CASSPGQTTSGNTIYF
TRBV5-8,TRBJ1-2,TRBD1,-,TGTGCCAGCAGCTCTCCGGGACAGGGGAATCCGGGTGGCTACACCTTC,CASSSPGQGNPGGYTF
TRBV14,TRBJ2-7,TRBD2,few,TGTGCCAGCAGCCAAGACATCCGGCTAGCGGGGGGCCCCTACGAGCAGTACTTC,CASSQDIRLAGGPYEQYF
TRBV5-4,TRBJ2-1,TRBD2,-,TGTGCCGCACAGGCGGGAGCGGACTCCTACAATGAGCAGTTCTTC,CAAQAGADSYNEQFF